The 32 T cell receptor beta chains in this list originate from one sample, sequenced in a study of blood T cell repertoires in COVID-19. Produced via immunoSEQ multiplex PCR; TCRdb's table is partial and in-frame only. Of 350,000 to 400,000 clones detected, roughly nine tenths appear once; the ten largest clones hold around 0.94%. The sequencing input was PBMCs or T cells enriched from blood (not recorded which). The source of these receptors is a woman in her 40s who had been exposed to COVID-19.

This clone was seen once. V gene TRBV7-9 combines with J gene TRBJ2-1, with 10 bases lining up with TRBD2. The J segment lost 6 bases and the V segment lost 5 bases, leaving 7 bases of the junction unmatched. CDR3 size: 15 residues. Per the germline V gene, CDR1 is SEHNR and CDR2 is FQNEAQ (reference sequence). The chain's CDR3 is CASSAPSGSINEQFF. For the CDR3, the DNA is TGTGCCAGCAGCGCCCCTAGCGGGAGTATCAATGAGCAGTTCTTC.

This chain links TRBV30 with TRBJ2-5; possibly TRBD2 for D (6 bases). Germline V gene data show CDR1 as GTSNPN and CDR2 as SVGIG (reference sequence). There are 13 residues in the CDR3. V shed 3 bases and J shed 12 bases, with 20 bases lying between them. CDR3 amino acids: CAWRGGTPGPKYF. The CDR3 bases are TGTGCCTGGAGGGGGGGTACTCCGGGACCTAAGTACTTC.

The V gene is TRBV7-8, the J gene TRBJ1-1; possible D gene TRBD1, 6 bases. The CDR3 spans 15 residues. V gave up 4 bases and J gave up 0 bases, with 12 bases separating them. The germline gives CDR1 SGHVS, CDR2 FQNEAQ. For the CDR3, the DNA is TGTGCCAGCAGCTCAGGACAGCTCATGAACACTGAAGCTTTCTTT. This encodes CASSSGQLMNTEAFF.

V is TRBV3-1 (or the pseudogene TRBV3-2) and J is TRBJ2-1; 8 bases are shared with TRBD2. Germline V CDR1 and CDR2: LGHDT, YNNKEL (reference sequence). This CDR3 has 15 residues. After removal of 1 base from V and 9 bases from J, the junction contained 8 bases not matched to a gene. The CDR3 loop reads CASSQGAGGSSEQFF. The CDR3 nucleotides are TGTGCCAGCAGCCAAGGGGCGGGAGGATCTAGTGAGCAGTTCTTC.

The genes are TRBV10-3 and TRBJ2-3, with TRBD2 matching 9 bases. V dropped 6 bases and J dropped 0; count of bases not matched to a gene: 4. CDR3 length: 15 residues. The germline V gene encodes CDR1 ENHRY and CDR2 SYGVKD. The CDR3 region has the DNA TGTGCCATCAGGGGCAGCGGGGGGAGCACAGATACGCAGTATTTT. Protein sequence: CAIRGSGGSTDTQYF.

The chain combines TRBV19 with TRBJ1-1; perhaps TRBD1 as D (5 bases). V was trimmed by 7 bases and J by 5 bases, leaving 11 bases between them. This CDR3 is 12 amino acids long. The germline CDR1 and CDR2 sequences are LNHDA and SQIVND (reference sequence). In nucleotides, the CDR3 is TGTGCCAGTAAGGAGGGGAGAACTGAAGCTTTCTTT. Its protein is CASKEGRTEAFF.

CDR3 region: CASIGGTSGANVLTF. As DNA, the CDR3 is TGTGCCAGCATAGGAGGGACCTCTGGGGCCAACGTCCTGACTTTC. The chain employs TRBV6-5 and TRBJ2-6, with a weak D call TRBD2 (6 bases). This CDR3 has 15 amino acids. The V gene's germline CDR1 is MNHEY and CDR2 SVGAGI. V lost 7 bases to trimming and J lost 0 bases, with 10 bases between them.

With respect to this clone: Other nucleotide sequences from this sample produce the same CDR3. The CDR3 coding sequence is TGTGCCAGCAGTGGGACAGCAAATAGCAATCAGCCCCAGCATTTT. Protein: CASSGTANSNQPQHF. This chain connects TRBV2 to TRBJ1-5; a possible D gene is TRBD1 (6 bases). Germline-derived CDR1 and CDR2 are SNHLY and FYNNEI. The CDR3 length is 15 residues. The V end lost 4 bases, the J end lost 0 bases, and 10 bases lay between the germline ends. Based on the CDR3 plus reference TRBV2 and TRBJ1-5, the full variable domain is EPEVTQTPSHQVTQMGQEVILRCVPISNHLYFYWYRQILGQKVEFLVSFYNNEISEKSEIFDDQFSVERPDGSNFTLKIRSTKLEDSAMYFCASSGTANSNQPQHFGDGTRLSIL.

CDR3 in amino acids: CASSFTGGITGELFF. The CDR3, as DNA: TGCGCCAGCAGCTTTACAGGGGGCATCACCGGGGAGCTGTTTTTT. V usage is TRBV5-1 and J usage is TRBJ2-2; TRBD1 matches at 9 bases. Unmatched junction bases numbered 3, after V lost 2 bases and J lost 4 bases. Germline CDR1 reads SGHRS; CDR2 reads YFSETQ. The CDR3 contains 15 residues.

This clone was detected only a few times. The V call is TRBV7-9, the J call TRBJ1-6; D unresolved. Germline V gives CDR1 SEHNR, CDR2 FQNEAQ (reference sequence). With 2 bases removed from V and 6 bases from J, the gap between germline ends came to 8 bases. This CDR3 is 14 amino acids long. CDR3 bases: TGTGCCAGCAGCTTACCGTCGGGTAATTCACCCCTCCACTTT. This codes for CASSLPSGNSPLHF.

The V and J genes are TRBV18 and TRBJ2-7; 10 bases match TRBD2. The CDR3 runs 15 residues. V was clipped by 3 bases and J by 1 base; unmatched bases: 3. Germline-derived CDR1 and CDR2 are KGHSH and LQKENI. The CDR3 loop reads CASSPGAGGSYEQYF. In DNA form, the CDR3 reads TGTGCCAGCTCACCGGGAGCGGGAGGGTCCTACGAGCAGTACTTC.

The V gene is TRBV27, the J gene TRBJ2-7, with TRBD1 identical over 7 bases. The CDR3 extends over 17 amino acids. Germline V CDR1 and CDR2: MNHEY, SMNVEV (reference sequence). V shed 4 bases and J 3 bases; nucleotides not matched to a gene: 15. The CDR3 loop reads CASSSPGRQGVSYEQYF. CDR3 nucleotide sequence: TGTGCCAGCAGTTCCCCAGGACGTCAGGGGGTAAGCTACGAGCAGTACTTC.

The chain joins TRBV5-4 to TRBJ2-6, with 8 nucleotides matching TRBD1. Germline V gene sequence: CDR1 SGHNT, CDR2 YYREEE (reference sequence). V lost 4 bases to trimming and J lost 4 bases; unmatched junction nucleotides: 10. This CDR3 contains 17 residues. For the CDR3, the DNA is TGTGCCAGCAGCGCGGGGACAGGAGGGAGAGGGGCCAACGTCCTGACTTTC. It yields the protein CASSAGTGGRGANVLTF. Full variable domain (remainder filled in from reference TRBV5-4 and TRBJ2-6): ETGVTQSPTHLIKTRGQQVTLRCSSQSGHNTVSWYQQALGQGPQFIFQYYREEENGRGNFPPRFSGLQFPNYSSELNVNALELDDSALYLCASSAGTGGRGANVLTFGAGSRLTVL.

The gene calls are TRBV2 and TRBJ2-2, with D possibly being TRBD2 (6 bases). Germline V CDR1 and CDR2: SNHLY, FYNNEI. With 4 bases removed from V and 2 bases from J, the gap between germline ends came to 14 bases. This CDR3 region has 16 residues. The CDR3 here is CASSARAGRNTGELFF. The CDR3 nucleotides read TGTGCCAGCAGTGCGAGGGCGGGGCGAAACACCGGGGAGCTGTTTTTT.

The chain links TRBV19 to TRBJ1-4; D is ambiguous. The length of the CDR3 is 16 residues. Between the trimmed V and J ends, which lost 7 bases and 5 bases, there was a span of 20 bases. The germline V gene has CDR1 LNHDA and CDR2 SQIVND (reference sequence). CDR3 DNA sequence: TGTGCCAGTACCCCTGGGCAGAATAATCTCAATGAAAAACTGTTTTTT. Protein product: CASTPGQNNLNEKLFF.

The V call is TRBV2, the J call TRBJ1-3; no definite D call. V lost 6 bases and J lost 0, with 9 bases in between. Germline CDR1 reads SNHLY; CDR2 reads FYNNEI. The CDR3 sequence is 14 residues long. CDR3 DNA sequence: TGTGCCAGCAGGCAGGCGATCTCTGGAAACACCATATATTTT. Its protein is CASRQAISGNTIYF.

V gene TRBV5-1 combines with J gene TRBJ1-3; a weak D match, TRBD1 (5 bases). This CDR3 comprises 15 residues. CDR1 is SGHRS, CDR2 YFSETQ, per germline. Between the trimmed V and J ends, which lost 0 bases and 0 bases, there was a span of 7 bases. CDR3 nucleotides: TGCGCCAGCAGCTTGGAGGGGTACTCTGGAAACACCATATATTTT. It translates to CASSLEGYSGNTIYF.

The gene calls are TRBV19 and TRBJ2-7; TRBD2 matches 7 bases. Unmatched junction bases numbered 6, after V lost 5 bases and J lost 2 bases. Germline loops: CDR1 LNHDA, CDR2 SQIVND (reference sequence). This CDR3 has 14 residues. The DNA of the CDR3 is TGTGCCAGTAGTTCCCTGGGGGGGACCTACGAGCAGTACTTC. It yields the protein CASSSLGGTYEQYF.

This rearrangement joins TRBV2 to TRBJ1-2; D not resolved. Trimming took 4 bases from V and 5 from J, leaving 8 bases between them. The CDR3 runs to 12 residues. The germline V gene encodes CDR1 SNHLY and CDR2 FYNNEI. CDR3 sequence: CASSAGSYGYTF. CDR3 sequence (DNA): TGTGCCAGCAGTGCAGGCAGTTATGGCTACACCTTC. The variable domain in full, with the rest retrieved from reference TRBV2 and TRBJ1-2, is EPEVTQTPSHQVTQMGQEVILRCVPISNHLYFYWYRQILGQKVEFLVSFYNNEISEKSEIFDDQFSVERPDGSNFTLKIRSTKLEDSAMYFCASSAGSYGYTFGSGTRLTVV.

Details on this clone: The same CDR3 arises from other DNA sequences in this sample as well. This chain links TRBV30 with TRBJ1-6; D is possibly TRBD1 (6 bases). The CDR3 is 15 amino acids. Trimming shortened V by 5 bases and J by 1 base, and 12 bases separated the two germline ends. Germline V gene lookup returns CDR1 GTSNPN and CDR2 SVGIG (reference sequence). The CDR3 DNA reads TGTGCCTGGTCAGTCAGGGGATCCTATAATTCACCCCTCCACTTT. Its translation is CAWSVRGSYNSPLHF.

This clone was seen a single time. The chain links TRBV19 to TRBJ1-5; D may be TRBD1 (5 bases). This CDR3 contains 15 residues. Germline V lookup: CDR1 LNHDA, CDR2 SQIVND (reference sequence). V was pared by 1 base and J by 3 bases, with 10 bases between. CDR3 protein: CASSIAGLLNQPQHF. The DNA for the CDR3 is TGTGCCAGTAGTATAGCGGGACTCCTCAATCAGCCCCAGCATTTT.

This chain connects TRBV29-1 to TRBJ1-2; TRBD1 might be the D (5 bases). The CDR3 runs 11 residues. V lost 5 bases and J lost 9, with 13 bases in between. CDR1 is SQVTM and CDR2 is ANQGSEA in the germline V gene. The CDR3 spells CSVTDGGSYTF. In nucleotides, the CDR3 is TGCAGCGTTACCGACGGGGGGAGCTACACCTTC. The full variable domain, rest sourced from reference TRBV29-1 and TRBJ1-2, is SAVISQKPSRDICQRGTSLTIQCQVDSQVTMMFWYRQQPGQSLTLIATANQGSEATYESGFVIDKFPISRPNLTFSTLTVSNMSPEDSSIYLCSVTDGGSYTFGSGTRLTVV.

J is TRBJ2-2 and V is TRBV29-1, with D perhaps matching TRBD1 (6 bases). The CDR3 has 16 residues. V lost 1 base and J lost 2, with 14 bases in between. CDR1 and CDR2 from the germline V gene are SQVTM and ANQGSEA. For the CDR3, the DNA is TGCAGCGTTGAAGGTGTTCGGGACAAAAACACCGGGGAGCTGTTTTTT. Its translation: CSVEGVRDKNTGELFF.

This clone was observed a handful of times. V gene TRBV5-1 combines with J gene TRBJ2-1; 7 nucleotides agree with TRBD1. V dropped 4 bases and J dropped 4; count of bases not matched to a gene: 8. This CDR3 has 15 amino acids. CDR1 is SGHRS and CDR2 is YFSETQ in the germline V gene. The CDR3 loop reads CASSAGTVGYNEQFF. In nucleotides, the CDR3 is TGCGCCAGCAGCGCCGGGACAGTCGGATACAATGAGCAGTTCTTC.

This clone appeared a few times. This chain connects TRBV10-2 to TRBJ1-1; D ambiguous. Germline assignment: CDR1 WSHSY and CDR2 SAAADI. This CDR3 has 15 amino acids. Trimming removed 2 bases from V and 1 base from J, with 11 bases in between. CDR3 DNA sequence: TGCGCCAGCAGTGAGAATGGAGCCCCGAACACTGAAGCTTTCTTT. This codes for CASSENGAPNTEAFF.

The CDR3 here is CASSFSSGRAHLEETQYF. The CDR3 DNA follows: TGTGCCAGCAGCTTCTCTAGCGGGAGGGCTCACCTCGAAGAGACCCAGTACTTC. The rearrangement joins TRBV7-9 to TRBJ2-5; 12 nucleotides agree with TRBD2. Germline assignment: CDR1 SEHNR and CDR2 FQNEAQ (reference sequence). V was pared by 3 bases and J by 3 bases, with 11 bases of the junction left unmatched. This CDR3 is 18 amino acids long.

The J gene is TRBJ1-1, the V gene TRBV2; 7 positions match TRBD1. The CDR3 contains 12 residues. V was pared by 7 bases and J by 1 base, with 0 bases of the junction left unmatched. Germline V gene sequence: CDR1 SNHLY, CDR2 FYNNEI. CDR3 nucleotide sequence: TGTGCCAGCAAGGGGGCGAACACTGAAGCTTTCTTT. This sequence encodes CASKGANTEAFF.

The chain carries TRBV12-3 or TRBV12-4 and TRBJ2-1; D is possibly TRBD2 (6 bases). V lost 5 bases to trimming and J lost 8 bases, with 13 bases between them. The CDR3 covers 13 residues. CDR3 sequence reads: CASSRRGRDEQFF. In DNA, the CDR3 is TGTGCCAGCAGTCGGAGGGGTCGGGATGAGCAGTTCTTC.

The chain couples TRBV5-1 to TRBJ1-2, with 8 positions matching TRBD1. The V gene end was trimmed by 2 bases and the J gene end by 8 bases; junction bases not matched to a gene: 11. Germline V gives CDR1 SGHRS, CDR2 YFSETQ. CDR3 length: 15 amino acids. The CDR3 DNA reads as TGCGCCAGCAGCTTACTCCGGGACAGGTCGTCCGGCTACACCTTC. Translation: CASSLLRDRSSGYTF.

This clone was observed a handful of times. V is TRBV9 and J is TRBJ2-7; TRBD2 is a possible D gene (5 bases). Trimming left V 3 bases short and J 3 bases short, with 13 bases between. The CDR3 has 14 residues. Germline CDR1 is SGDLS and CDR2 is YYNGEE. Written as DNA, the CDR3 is TGTGCCAGCAGCGGCCGGGAAAACGGCTACGAGCAGTACTTC. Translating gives CASSGRENGYEQYF.

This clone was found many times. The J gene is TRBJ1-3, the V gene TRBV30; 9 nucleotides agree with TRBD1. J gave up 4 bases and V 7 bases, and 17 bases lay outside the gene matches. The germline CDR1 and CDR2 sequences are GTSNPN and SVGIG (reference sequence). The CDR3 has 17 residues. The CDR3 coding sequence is TGTGCCTCCCAACTTCTCCGGGACAGGGACTTCGGAAACACCATATATTTT. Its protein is CASQLLRDRDFGNTIYF. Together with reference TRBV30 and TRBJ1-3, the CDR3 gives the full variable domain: SQTIHQWPATLVQPVGSPLSLECTVEGTSNPNLYWYRQAAGRGLQLLFYSVGIGQISSEVPQNLSASRPQDRQFILSSKKLLLSDSGFYLCASQLLRDRDFGNTIYFGEGSWLTVV.

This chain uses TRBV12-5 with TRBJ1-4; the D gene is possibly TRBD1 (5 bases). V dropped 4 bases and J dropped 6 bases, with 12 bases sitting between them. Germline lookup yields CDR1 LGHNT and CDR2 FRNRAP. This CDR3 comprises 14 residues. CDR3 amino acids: CASGSDGGYEKLFF. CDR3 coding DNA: TGTGCTAGTGGTTCCGATGGGGGGTATGAAAAACTGTTTTTT. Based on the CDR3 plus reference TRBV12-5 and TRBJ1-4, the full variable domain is DARVTQTPRHKVTEMGQEVTMRCQPILGHNTVFWYRQTMMQGLELLAYFRNRAPLDDSGMPKDRFSAEMPDATLATLKIQPSEPRDSAVYFCASGSDGGYEKLFFGSGTQLSVL.